This passage covers 29 T cell receptor beta chains from one sample sequenced in a study of blood T cell repertoires in COVID-19. TCRdb's table, derived via immunoSEQ multiplex PCR, lists solely in-frame clones and lacks some. The repertoire holds around 59,000 clones, 65% to 90% seen once, with approximately 30% in the top ten. Material for sequencing was peripheral blood. These receptors came from a woman of 80 years or more with active or convalescent COVID-19.

The genes are TRBV9 and TRBJ2-3, with 8 bases matching TRBD2. Unmatched junction bases numbered 7, after V lost 0 bases and J lost 4 bases. There are 16 residues in the CDR3. Looked up from germline, CDR1 is SGDLS and CDR2 is YYNGEE. The CDR3 here is CASSVGLAWGADTQYF. For the CDR3, the DNA is TGTGCCAGCAGCGTAGGACTAGCGTGGGGGGCAGATACGCAGTATTTT.

This chain joins TRBV9 and TRBJ2-7, with a tentative D call TRBD2 (5 bases). The germline gives CDR1 SGDLS, CDR2 YYNGEE. This CDR3 has 12 residues. Trimming stripped 0 bases from V and 7 bases from J, with 8 bases between. The CDR3 DNA reads as TGTGCCAGCAGCGTAGGCGAGGGTGAGCAGTACTTC. As protein: CASSVGEGEQYF.

The rearrangement uses TRBV6-2 or TRBV6-3 and TRBJ2-7; D may be TRBD1 (5 bases). Germline lookup yields CDR1 MNHEY and CDR2 SVGEGT. The V gene lost 0 bases and the J gene lost 1 base, with 16 bases spanning the gap. The CDR3 is made up of 17 amino acids. The CDR3 nucleotides are TGTGCCAGCAGTTACTCGAGTACAGGTGGACGGTCCTACGAGCAGTACTTC. It yields the protein CASSYSSTGGRSYEQYF.

V is TRBV10-3 and J is TRBJ2-1; the D gene is possibly TRBD2 (6 bases). V shed 2 bases and J shed 9 bases, with 17 bases lying between them. Germline CDR1 is ENHRY and CDR2 is SYGVKD. The CDR3 sequence is 15 residues long. CDR3 DNA sequence: TGTGCCATCAGTGAGAGGTCGTTGGGAGGCAGTGAGCAGTTCTTC. It yields the protein CAISERSLGGSEQFF.

This chain connects TRBV2 to TRBJ1-4, with a possible D match to TRBD1 (6 bases). V lost 6 bases and J 8 bases, leaving 16 bases between the germline ends. CDR3 length: 14 amino acids. The germline CDR1 and CDR2 sequences are SNHLY and FYNNEI. CDR3 bases: TGTGCCAGCAGGGGGGGGCAGGGCCCAGAAAAACTGTTTTTT. It encodes CASRGGQGPEKLFF.

This chain connects TRBV24-1 to TRBJ2-2, with D uncertain. V dropped 6 bases and J dropped 1 base, with 5 bases sitting between them. CDR3 length: 13 residues. The germline V gene has CDR1 KGHDR and CDR2 SFDVKD. CDR3 nucleotide sequence: TGTGCCACCAGTTGGAGGAACACCGGGGAGCTGTTTTTT. This translates into CATSWRNTGELFF.

The genes are TRBV5-6 and TRBJ1-2; 8 bases agree with TRBD1. Trimming removed 3 bases from V and 8 bases from J; junction bases left unmatched: 6. Germline CDR1 SGHDT, CDR2 YYEEEE. The CDR3 covers 13 residues. The CDR3, as DNA: TGTGCCAGCAGCTATAAACACAGGGGGGGCTACACCTTC. Translating gives CASSYKHRGGYTF.

The V call is TRBV3-1 (or the pseudogene TRBV3-2), the J call TRBJ1-3, with unresolved D. The CDR3 sequence is 12 residues long. In germline, CDR1 is LGHDT, CDR2 YNNKEL (reference sequence). Trimming took off 2 bases at V and 7 bases at J, with 6 bases between the two ends. CDR3 DNA sequence: TGTGCCAGCAGCCAATCGGGGAACACCATATATTTT. Translation gives CASSQSGNTIYF.

For the CDR3, the DNA is TGCGCCAGCAGCACCGATACAGGGGGCACTGAAGCTTTCTTT. Its translation: CASSTDTGGTEAFF. This chain connects TRBV5-1 to TRBJ1-1; 8 bases line up with TRBD1. Germline V gene data show CDR1 as SGHRS and CDR2 as YFSETQ. This CDR3 region has 14 residues. Trimming cost V 4 bases and J 4 bases; bases outside gene matches: 6.

This clone showed up just a few times. The gene calls are TRBV20-1 and TRBJ1-1, with TRBD1 as a possible D gene (5 bases). The length of the CDR3 is 11 residues. The V gene's germline CDR1 is DFQATT and CDR2 SNEGSKA (reference sequence). The V and J ends lost 7 bases and 4 bases respectively, with 10 bases between them. The CDR3 region has the DNA TGCAGTGTAGGGGTCCTCACTGAAGCTTTCTTT. Its translation is CSVGVLTEAFF.

In this sample, this clone turned up once. The chain carries TRBV7-9 and TRBJ2-3; TRBD2 matches 9 bases. Germline V gives CDR1 SEHNR, CDR2 FQNEAQ (reference sequence). The CDR3 is 16 residues long. V trimming: 2 bases; J trimming: 4 bases; junction bases outside the gene matches: 7. The CDR3 is CASSLKGGGEADTQYF. The CDR3 coding sequence is TGTGCCAGCAGCTTAAAGGGCGGGGGGGAGGCAGATACGCAGTATTTT.

The genes are TRBV24-1 and TRBJ2-3, with D possibly matching TRBD2 (6 bases). Deletions cut 4 bases from V and 6 bases from J, with 25 bases between. The V gene's germline CDR1 is KGHDR and CDR2 SFDVKD. The CDR3 has 18 amino acids. The CDR3 reads CATSEFRLARTPGDTQYF. In nucleotides, the CDR3 is TGTGCCACCAGTGAATTTCGTCTAGCGCGGACGCCAGGGGATACGCAGTATTTT.

The gene calls are TRBV19 and TRBJ1-2, with a weak D call TRBD1 (6 bases). V lost 10 bases and J 4 bases, leaving 16 bases between the germline ends. The CDR3 totals 13 residues. The germline V gene encodes CDR1 LNHDA and CDR2 SQIVND (reference sequence). The CDR3 sequence is CATQTGIGYGYTF. DNA of the CDR3: TGTGCCACGCAAACAGGGATCGGCTATGGCTACACCTTC.

V is TRBV3-1 (or the pseudogene TRBV3-2) and J is TRBJ2-3, with 8 bases lining up with TRBD1. Germline trimming cut 3 bases from V and 1 base from J; bases unmatched to any gene: 0. CDR3 size: 14 residues. From germline, CDR1 is LGHDT and CDR2 YNNKEL (reference sequence). CDR3 DNA: TGTGCCAGCAGCCAGGGACAGGGCACAGATACGCAGTATTTT. Translating gives CASSQGQGTDTQYF.

J is TRBJ1-1 and V is TRBV5-1, with D unresolved. V lost 0 bases, J lost 3 bases, and 6 bases lay in between. CDR3 size: 13 residues. Per germline, CDR1 SGHRS and CDR2 YFSETQ. The DNA for the CDR3 is TGCGCCAGCAGCTTGGACGTAGACACTGAAGCTTTCTTT. Amino acids: CASSLDVDTEAFF.

The CDR3 DNA reads as TGTGCCAGCAGTGACTCGGCTCGTACCTCCTACAATGAGCAGTTCTTC. Amino acids: CASSDSARTSYNEQFF. V usage is TRBV6-4 and J usage is TRBJ2-1, with unresolved D. V was pared by 0 bases and J by 0 bases, with 9 bases between. Per the germline V gene, CDR1 is MRHNA and CDR2 is SNTAGT. This CDR3 is 16 amino acids long.

This clone has just one count. A much larger clone differs by one base, so this may be a read error. This CDR3 is also generated by other DNA sequences in the sample. The chain is built from TRBV5-3 and TRBJ2-5; 8 positions agree with TRBD2. TRBV5-3 is an ORF, with its function uncertain. V lost 10 bases and J lost 4; bases outside the gene matches: 24. The CDR3 extends over 18 amino acids. CDR3 region: CACWGTRGGPRHGETQYF. As DNA, the CDR3 is TGTGCCTGCTGGGGGACTAGGGGGGGCCCCCGCCACGGAGAGACCCAGTACTTC.

The chain has TRBV29-1 and TRBJ2-3; 10 bases are shared with TRBD2. This CDR3 contains 13 residues. Germline-derived CDR1 and CDR2 are SQVTM and ANQGSEA. V was pared by 7 bases and J by 6 bases, with 7 bases of the junction left unmatched. The CDR3 region is CSAQLAGRDTQYF. CDR3 bases: TGCAGCGCTCAACTAGCGGGGAGGGATACGCAGTATTTT.

CDR3 nucleotides: TGTGCCAGCAGCTTTTATAGCCGGACAGCCCTTAACTATGGCTACACCTTC. Protein: CASSFYSRTALNYGYTF. The chain recombines TRBV5-4 with TRBJ1-2, with D perhaps matching TRBD1 (6 bases). Germline CDR1 and CDR2: SGHNT and YYREEE (reference sequence). The V gene lost 2 bases and the J gene lost 1 base, with 18 bases spanning the gap. CDR3 size: 17 residues. Filled out from reference TRBV5-4 and TRBJ1-2, the complete variable domain reads ETGVTQSPTHLIKTRGQQVTLRCSSQSGHNTVSWYQQALGQGPQFIFQYYREEENGRGNFPPRFSGLQFPNYSSELNVNALELDDSALYLCASSFYSRTALNYGYTFGSGTRLTVV.

This clone was seen once. The chain has TRBV24-1 and TRBJ1-2; 10 bases are shared with TRBD1. Germline values: CDR1 KGHDR, CDR2 SFDVKD. Trimming removed 4 bases from V and 5 bases from J; junction bases left unmatched: 3. The CDR3 has 14 amino acids. This chain's CDR3 is CATSEGQGSYGYTF. The DNA of the CDR3 is TGTGCCACCAGTGAGGGACAGGGGTCTTATGGCTACACCTTC.

CDR3 DNA sequence: TGCGCCAGCAGCCCCCATTCCCAGCGGGGGGCCGGCGGGGAGCTGTTTTTT. This sequence encodes CASSPHSQRGAGGELFF. The chain has TRBV5-1 and TRBJ2-2; 9 bases map to TRBD2. The germline gives CDR1 SGHRS, CDR2 YFSETQ. The CDR3 length is 17 residues. The V segment lost 4 bases and the J segment 7 bases; nucleotides outside the gene matches: 14.

The chain joins TRBV6-1 to TRBJ1-4, with D possibly matching TRBD1 (6 bases). V lost 2 bases and J 7 bases, leaving 8 bases between the germline ends. The CDR3 has 13 residues. Germline V CDR1 and CDR2: MNHNS, SASEGT. The CDR3 DNA reads as TGTGCCAGCAGTGAAAGGGGGATTGAAAAACTGTTTTTT. This sequence encodes CASSERGIEKLFF.

This clone showed up just a few times. The chain employs TRBV7-9 and TRBJ2-7; D uncertain. V was trimmed by 6 bases and J by 2 bases, leaving 17 bases between them. In germline, CDR1 is SEHNR, CDR2 FQNEAQ (reference sequence). This CDR3 has 15 amino acids. CDR3 sequence: CASSTSDGVTYEQYF. CDR3 DNA: TGTGCCAGCAGTACAAGTGACGGAGTAACCTACGAGCAGTACTTC.

The gene calls are TRBV5-4 and TRBJ1-1; 9 nucleotides agree with TRBD1. V lost 4 bases to trimming and J lost 9 bases; unmatched junction nucleotides: 10. The CDR3 covers 14 residues. CDR1 and CDR2 (germline): SGHNT, YYREEE (reference sequence). The chain's CDR3 is CASSPARDRDKAFF. The CDR3 coding sequence is TGTGCCAGCAGCCCCGCCCGGGACAGGGACAAAGCTTTCTTT.

The V gene is TRBV16, the J gene TRBJ1-5, with 7 bases fitting TRBD1. Trimming at V came to 1 base and at J to 7 bases, leaving 4 bases not matched to a gene. The CDR3 loop spans 14 amino acids. Germline V CDR1 and CDR2: KGHSY, FQNENV. The CDR3 loop reads CASSQLPGGQPQHF. In DNA, the CDR3 is TGTGCCAGCAGCCAATTGCCAGGGGGGCAGCCCCAGCATTTT.

The CDR3 loop reads CASSLGGVGNTEAFF. The CDR3 DNA sequence: TGCGCCAGCAGCCTGGGGGGTGTGGGAAACACTGAAGCTTTCTTT. V and J are TRBV4-1 and TRBJ1-1; a weak D match, TRBD1 (5 bases). From germline, CDR1 is MGHRA and CDR2 YSYEKL. The CDR3 runs 15 residues. The germline V and J ends were trimmed by 4 bases and 2 bases, with 14 bases remaining between them.

The J gene is TRBJ1-5, the V gene TRBV19; 10 bases match TRBD1. CDR3 length equals 15 residues. The V gene's germline CDR1 is LNHDA and CDR2 SQIVND (reference sequence). Losses at the gene ends were 6 bases for V and 6 bases for J; bases not matched to a gene: 8. The CDR3 protein is CASSNGQGVLQPQHF. Written as DNA, the CDR3 is TGTGCCAGTAGCAATGGACAGGGGGTTCTTCAGCCCCAGCATTTT.

The J gene is TRBJ1-3, the V gene TRBV28, with 8 nucleotides matching TRBD1. V lost 7 bases to trimming and J lost 8 bases; unmatched junction nucleotides: 7. This CDR3 spans 13 amino acids. Germline CDR1 reads MDHEN; CDR2 reads SYDVKM. CDR3 residues: CASNRGSLYTIYF. The CDR3 nucleotides read TGTGCCAGCAACAGGGGGAGCCTTTACACCATATATTTT.

The chain recombines TRBV6-6 with TRBJ1-4; 12 bases agree with TRBD1. Per the germline V gene, CDR1 is MNHNY and CDR2 is SVGAGI (reference sequence). This CDR3 is built from 15 residues. The J segment lost 7 bases and the V segment lost 6 bases, leaving 6 bases of the junction unmatched. The DNA of the CDR3 is TGTGCCAGCAGCAGGGGACAGGGGGCTCTTGAAAAACTGTTTTTT. Its translation is CASSRGQGALEKLFF.